Listed below are T cell receptor beta chains from one sample, sequenced in a study of T-cell memory formation after mild COVID-19. One entry per CDR3 protein results from TCRdb running MiXCR on the 5' RACE reads. The top ten clones hold about 7.4% of a sample with fewer than 650,000 distinct CDR3 sequences, approximately 15% of them seen once. Input material: PBMCs or a T cell subset sorted from them (not recorded which). The receptors shown here come from an adult woman who had mild COVID-19 (a few samples of this study predate the infection). Cell type and time point are not known. Both conserved end residues are part of each CDR3. Each record gives: CDR3 DNA, CDR3 protein, J gene, CDR3 length, V gene, D gene, clone size. D genes are given only for firm matches. Clone size is given for some rows only: seen once, a few or many times, or a class if the clone is expanded.

CDR3nt: TGTGCCAGCTCACCGACCCCCGTCAGGGGGAACTACGAGCAGTACTTC
CDR3aa: CASSPTPVRGNYEQYF
j_gene: TRBJ2-7
len: 16
v_gene: TRBV18
d_gene: TRBD1
abundance: many

CDR3nt: TGTGCCAGCAGTGATTCCCTTCCCGAGCAGTACTTC
CDR3aa: CASSDSLPEQYF
j_gene: TRBJ2-7
len: 12
v_gene: TRBV25-1
d_gene: .
abundance: .

CDR3nt: TGTGCCATCAGCGCGACTAGCGGGAGGGCTCGGTACGAGCAGTACTTC
CDR3aa: CAISATSGRARYEQYF
j_gene: TRBJ2-7
len: 16
v_gene: TRBV10-3
d_gene: TRBD2
abundance: .

CDR3nt: TGTGCCAGCAGCTTAATGGGACAGGGTTCTAGCACTGAAGCTTTCTTT
CDR3aa: CASSLMGQGSSTEAFF
j_gene: TRBJ1-1
len: 16
v_gene: TRBV11-1
d_gene: TRBD1
abundance: few

CDR3nt: TGTGCCATCAGTGAGAGCGGTGGCGGGGAGCTGTTTTTT
CDR3aa: CAISESGGGELFF
j_gene: TRBJ2-2
len: 13
v_gene: TRBV10-3
d_gene: .
abundance: .

CDR3nt: TGTGCCAGCAGCTTGGGACAGGCTCACGCCGGGGAGCTGTTTTTT
CDR3aa: CASSLGQAHAGELFF
j_gene: TRBJ2-2
len: 15
v_gene: TRBV5-5
d_gene: .
abundance: few

CDR3nt: TGTGCCAGCAGTTTGGGTCAAGGGGTGGGTTCACCCCTCCACTTT
CDR3aa: CASSLGQGVGSPLHF
j_gene: TRBJ1-6
len: 15
v_gene: TRBV12-3/TRBV12-4
d_gene: .
abundance: .

CDR3nt: TGCGCCAGCAGCTTGAGGGGACAGGGGTACGGGAACACTGAAGCTTTCTTT
CDR3aa: CASSLRGQGYGNTEAFF
j_gene: TRBJ1-1
len: 17
v_gene: TRBV5-1
d_gene: TRBD1
abundance: few

CDR3nt: TGCAGCGCCGGATCCCGACCCGCAGATACGCAGTATTTT
CDR3aa: CSAGSRPADTQYF
j_gene: TRBJ2-3
len: 13
v_gene: TRBV29-1
d_gene: .
abundance: .

CDR3nt: TGTGCCAGCAGCTCCCTTCAACAACAGGGGTTGGGCACTGAAGCTTTCTTT
CDR3aa: CASSSLQQQGLGTEAFF
j_gene: TRBJ1-1
len: 17
v_gene: TRBV7-8
d_gene: TRBD1
abundance: few

CDR3nt: TGTGCCAGCAGCCATAGCGGGTCCAGCTCCTACAATGAGCAGTTCTTC
CDR3aa: CASSHSGSSSYNEQFF
j_gene: TRBJ2-1
len: 16
v_gene: TRBV7-2
d_gene: TRBD2
abundance: few

CDR3nt: TGTGCCAGCAGTTACCGGACAGGCTTCGTTACTGGCTACACCTTC
CDR3aa: CASSYRTGFVTGYTF
j_gene: TRBJ1-2
len: 15
v_gene: TRBV6-5
d_gene: TRBD1
abundance: .

CDR3nt: TGTGCCAGCAGTGATCGGGGAACGGGTGTGGAGTCCGTTCAAGCTTTCTTT
CDR3aa: CASSDRGTGVESVQAFF
j_gene: TRBJ1-1
len: 17
v_gene: TRBV25-1
d_gene: .
abundance: .

CDR3nt: TGTGCCAGCAGTGACTCCCGGACTAGCGGTAGTAGCACAGATACGCAGTATTTT
CDR3aa: CASSDSRTSGSSTDTQYF
j_gene: TRBJ2-3
len: 18
v_gene: TRBV6-1
d_gene: TRBD2
abundance: .

CDR3nt: TGTGCCACCAGTGATCCCGGGACTAGCGGACTCAATGAGCAGTTCTTC
CDR3aa: CATSDPGTSGLNEQFF
j_gene: TRBJ2-1
len: 16
v_gene: TRBV24-1
d_gene: TRBD2
abundance: .

CDR3nt: TGTGCCAGCAGCTTGGGCAGGGACTGGGATACGCAGTATTTT
CDR3aa: CASSLGRDWDTQYF
j_gene: TRBJ2-3
len: 14
v_gene: TRBV5-5
d_gene: .
abundance: .

CDR3nt: TGTGCCTGGAGCTCCCTGGTCCCGAACACTGAAGCTTTCTTT
CDR3aa: CAWSSLVPNTEAFF
j_gene: TRBJ1-1
len: 14
v_gene: TRBV30
d_gene: .
abundance: few

CDR3nt: TGTGCCAGCAGTGAGGGGATGGGGCGGGTAATGCAGGAGACCCAGTACTTC
CDR3aa: CASSEGMGRVMQETQYF
j_gene: TRBJ2-5
len: 17
v_gene: TRBV25-1
d_gene: .
abundance: few

CDR3nt: TGTGCCAGCAGCTTGTTGGGAACCCCTACCTACGAGCAGTACTTC
CDR3aa: CASSLLGTPTYEQYF
j_gene: TRBJ2-7
len: 15
v_gene: TRBV5-5
d_gene: .
abundance: .

CDR3nt: TGCGCCAGCAGCCAAAGACTAGCGCCCGGGGAGCTGTTTTTT
CDR3aa: CASSQRLAPGELFF
j_gene: TRBJ2-2
len: 14
v_gene: TRBV4-1
d_gene: TRBD2
abundance: .

CDR3nt: TGTGCCAGCAGTGTGCGGACAGCAGTTTATGGCTACACCTTC
CDR3aa: CASSVRTAVYGYTF
j_gene: TRBJ1-2
len: 14
v_gene: TRBV25-1
d_gene: .
abundance: .

CDR3nt: TGTGCCAGCAGCCGGGACACAGATGAGCAGTTCTTC
CDR3aa: CASSRDTDEQFF
j_gene: TRBJ2-1
len: 12
v_gene: TRBV12-3/TRBV12-4
d_gene: .
abundance: .

CDR3nt: TGTGCCAGCGGGGGCCAGTTCGGCTACACCTTC
CDR3aa: CASGGQFGYTF
j_gene: TRBJ1-2
len: 11
v_gene: TRBV2
d_gene: .
abundance: .

CDR3nt: TGTGCCAGCAGCTCGTCCACAGGGGCCACTGAAGCTTTCTTT
CDR3aa: CASSSSTGATEAFF
j_gene: TRBJ1-1
len: 14
v_gene: TRBV11-2
d_gene: TRBD1
abundance: .

CDR3nt: TGTGCCAGCAGTCCCAGGAACTATGGCTACACCTTC
CDR3aa: CASSPRNYGYTF
j_gene: TRBJ1-2
len: 12
v_gene: TRBV12-3/TRBV12-4
d_gene: .
abundance: .

CDR3nt: TGTGCCAGCAGATCTGGACAGGGTCTAGGCGAAAAACTGTTTTTT
CDR3aa: CASRSGQGLGEKLFF
j_gene: TRBJ1-4
len: 15
v_gene: TRBV12-3/TRBV12-4
d_gene: TRBD1
abundance: .

CDR3nt: TGTGCCAGCAGAATCTCTAGCTCTTCCGGGGAGCTGTTTTTT
CDR3aa: CASRISSSSGELFF
j_gene: TRBJ2-2
len: 14
v_gene: TRBV7-8
d_gene: .
abundance: .

CDR3nt: TGTGCCAGCAGGACAGGAGTTAACTATGGCTACACCTTC
CDR3aa: CASRTGVNYGYTF
j_gene: TRBJ1-2
len: 13
v_gene: TRBV5-6
d_gene: .
abundance: few

CDR3nt: TGCGCCAGCAGCATCGACAGGACCAACTATGGCTACACCTTC
CDR3aa: CASSIDRTNYGYTF
j_gene: TRBJ1-2
len: 14
v_gene: TRBV5-1
d_gene: .
abundance: few

CDR3nt: TGTGCCTGGAGGCGGGGAGTAAATGGCTACACCTTC
CDR3aa: CAWRRGVNGYTF
j_gene: TRBJ1-2
len: 12
v_gene: TRBV30
d_gene: .
abundance: .

CDR3nt: TGTGCCAGCAGCTTAGTGGGGACAGGGAACACCGGGGAGCTGTTTTTT
CDR3aa: CASSLVGTGNTGELFF
j_gene: TRBJ2-2
len: 16
v_gene: TRBV7-8
d_gene: TRBD1
abundance: few

CDR3nt: TGTGCCAGCAGCCTCATCTGGTACGAGCAGTACTTC
CDR3aa: CASSLIWYEQYF
j_gene: TRBJ2-7
len: 12
v_gene: TRBV7-9
d_gene: .
abundance: .

CDR3nt: TGTGCCAGCAGCGTAACTAGCGGGCACTACAATGAGCAGTTCTTC
CDR3aa: CASSVTSGHYNEQFF
j_gene: TRBJ2-1
len: 15
v_gene: TRBV9
d_gene: TRBD2
abundance: .

CDR3nt: TGTGCCAGTAGTCCATTGACGGGCTTGAACACTGAAGCTTTCTTT
CDR3aa: CASSPLTGLNTEAFF
j_gene: TRBJ1-1
len: 15
v_gene: TRBV19
d_gene: .
abundance: .

CDR3nt: TGTGCCAGCAGCTCAGAGACTAGCGGGAGATATGGGCAGTACTTC
CDR3aa: CASSSETSGRYGQYF
j_gene: TRBJ2-7
len: 15
v_gene: TRBV11-2
d_gene: TRBD2
abundance: few

CDR3nt: TGTGCCAGCACGAGTGGCCCGGGGCGGGAAGACTACGAGCAGTACTTC
CDR3aa: CASTSGPGREDYEQYF
j_gene: TRBJ2-7
len: 16
v_gene: TRBV6-6
d_gene: .
abundance: .

CDR3nt: TGTGCCACAAACCCGGGGTTTGGCAATCAGCCCCAGCATTTT
CDR3aa: CATNPGFGNQPQHF
j_gene: TRBJ1-5
len: 14
v_gene: TRBV10-3
d_gene: .
abundance: few

CDR3nt: TGTGCCAGCAGCTTGGGGCAAGCAGGAGGCGGTGAAAAACTGTTTTTT
CDR3aa: CASSLGQAGGGEKLFF
j_gene: TRBJ1-4
len: 16
v_gene: TRBV5-5
d_gene: .
abundance: few

CDR3nt: TGTGCCAGATTTAGCGGGAGATCGCATGAGCAGTTCTTC
CDR3aa: CARFSGRSHEQFF
j_gene: TRBJ2-1
len: 13
v_gene: TRBV12-3/TRBV12-4
d_gene: TRBD2
abundance: .

CDR3nt: TGTGCCAGCAGCCAATGGGGACTAGCGGGAATAAATGAGCAGTTCTTC
CDR3aa: CASSQWGLAGINEQFF
j_gene: TRBJ2-1
len: 16
v_gene: TRBV14
d_gene: TRBD2
abundance: many

CDR3nt: TGTGCCAGCAGTCCAGGGGCGTCGGTAGATACGCAGTATTTT
CDR3aa: CASSPGASVDTQYF
j_gene: TRBJ2-3
len: 14
v_gene: TRBV7-6
d_gene: .
abundance: few

CDR3nt: TGTGCCAGCAGCAGGGTGGAAAGTCGGAATGAGCAGTTCTTC
CDR3aa: CASSRVESRNEQFF
j_gene: TRBJ2-1
len: 14
v_gene: TRBV6-6
d_gene: .
abundance: many

CDR3nt: TGTGCCAGCAGAACAGGACAGGCCATACTAGCCAAAAACATTCAGTACTTC
CDR3aa: CASRTGQAILAKNIQYF
j_gene: TRBJ2-4
len: 17
v_gene: TRBV6-2/TRBV6-3
d_gene: TRBD1
abundance: few

CDR3nt: TGTGCCAGCAGTTGGGCTAGCGGAGACTACGAGCAGTACTTC
CDR3aa: CASSWASGDYEQYF
j_gene: TRBJ2-7
len: 14
v_gene: TRBV27
d_gene: TRBD2
abundance: many

CDR3nt: TGTGCCACCAGTGATAAACAGGGTAACACTGAAGCTTTCTTT
CDR3aa: CATSDKQGNTEAFF
j_gene: TRBJ1-1
len: 14
v_gene: TRBV24-1
d_gene: .
abundance: few

CDR3nt: TGCGCCAGCAGCTTGGCGGAACCCAGCACAGATACGCAGTATTTT
CDR3aa: CASSLAEPSTDTQYF
j_gene: TRBJ2-3
len: 15
v_gene: TRBV5-1
d_gene: .
abundance: .

CDR3nt: TGTGCCAGCAGCTTATCCGCAACGGGACAGGGAAGCACAGATACGCAGTATTTT
CDR3aa: CASSLSATGQGSTDTQYF
j_gene: TRBJ2-3
len: 18
v_gene: TRBV7-2
d_gene: TRBD1
abundance: .

CDR3nt: TGTGCCAGCAGACTCACAGGGAGCAATCAGCCCCAGCATTTT
CDR3aa: CASRLTGSNQPQHF
j_gene: TRBJ1-5
len: 14
v_gene: TRBV5-5
d_gene: .
abundance: .

CDR3nt: TGTGCCAGTGCAGATGGGAAGTCTACGCAGTATTTT
CDR3aa: CASADGKSTQYF
j_gene: TRBJ2-3
len: 12
v_gene: TRBV18
d_gene: .
abundance: many

CDR3nt: TGTGCCAGCAGCCCCATGACAGGGGGTGGCTATGGCTACACCTTC
CDR3aa: CASSPMTGGGYGYTF
j_gene: TRBJ1-2
len: 15
v_gene: TRBV6-1
d_gene: TRBD1
abundance: .

CDR3nt: TGTGCCAGCAGTTGGGCGGAACAAGAGACCCAGTACTTC
CDR3aa: CASSWAEQETQYF
j_gene: TRBJ2-5
len: 13
v_gene: TRBV6-2/TRBV6-3
d_gene: .
abundance: .

CDR3nt: TGTGCCAGCAGCCGAGGACTGCAGACGGAGCCCCAGCATTTT
CDR3aa: CASSRGLQTEPQHF
j_gene: TRBJ1-5
len: 14
v_gene: TRBV3-1
d_gene: .
abundance: .

CDR3nt: TGCAGTGCCCTCAAGTCACAATCGGCTTTCTTT
CDR3aa: CSALKSQSAFF
j_gene: TRBJ1-1
len: 11
v_gene: TRBV20-1
d_gene: .
abundance: few

CDR3nt: TGTGCCAGCAGTCCCCATACAGGGGTGACGGAAAAACTGTTTTTT
CDR3aa: CASSPHTGVTEKLFF
j_gene: TRBJ1-4
len: 15
v_gene: TRBV27
d_gene: TRBD1
abundance: few

CDR3nt: TGTGCCAGCAGCCCTGGTAGGCTAGCGGGGGTTAGCTCCTACAATGAGCAGTTCTTC
CDR3aa: CASSPGRLAGVSSYNEQFF
j_gene: TRBJ2-1
len: 19
v_gene: TRBV7-8
d_gene: TRBD2
abundance: few